This record concerns one T cell receptor (beta chain) sequence. Produced via immunoSEQ multiplex PCR; TCRdb's table is partial and in-frame only. Among around 250,000 clones, under 90% were seen once, and the ten largest hold less than 20%. This sample is part of a study of blood T cell repertoires in COVID-19. The CDR3 is 14 amino acids. Germline V lookup: CDR1 KGHSH, CDR2 LQKENI. After removal of 2 bases from V and 2 bases from J, the junction contained 3 bases not matched to a gene. The TCR originated in a man between 18 and 35 years old who had recovered from COVID-19. The source material was PBMCs or T cells enriched from blood (not recorded which). The rearrangement links TRBV18 to TRBJ2-7; TRBD2 matches 7 bases. The CDR3 loop is CASSPTGLAYEQYF. In nucleotides, the CDR3 is TGTGCCAGCTCACCAACCGGACTAGCCTACGAGCAGTACTTC.